One and the same sample provided the 24 T cell receptor beta chains below, sequenced in a study of shared clonotypes between healthy human individuals. Data came from immunoSEQ multiplex PCR; TCRdb stores just in-frame clones and leaves some out. The table includes about a million clones, about 80% detected once. Sequencing used memory CD4+ T cells sorted from blood. Sample subset: CD45RA-negative fraction. The receptors here all came from a man between 18 and 35 years old in good health.

About this clone: Other nucleotide sequences in the sample specify the same CDR3. This chain links TRBV2 with TRBJ2-3, with D possibly being TRBD2 (6 bases). V lost 6 bases and J lost 3, with 7 bases in between. Per germline, CDR1 SNHLY and CDR2 FYNNEI. The CDR3 spans 12 residues. The CDR3 sequence is CASRRETDTQYF. For the CDR3, the DNA is TGTGCCAGCAGGCGGGAAACAGATACGCAGTATTTT. Full variable domain (remainder filled in from reference TRBV2 and TRBJ2-3): EPEVTQTPSHQVTQMGQEVILRCVPISNHLYFYWYRQILGQKVEFLVSFYNNEISEKSEIFDDQFSVERPDGSNFTLKIRSTKLEDSAMYFCASRRETDTQYFGPGTRLTVL.

This clone has a count of ten or more. This chain uses TRBV28 with TRBJ1-6; no clear D. The CDR3 is 14 amino acids. Germline loops: CDR1 MDHEN, CDR2 SYDVKM. V lost 2 bases and J lost 6, with 8 bases in between. The CDR3 coding sequence is TGTGCCAGCAGTTTAAGGGTTCTTAATTCACCCCTCCACTTT. Encoded protein: CASSLRVLNSPLHF.

This chain connects TRBV13 to TRBJ2-7; TRBD2 is a possible D gene (6 bases). Germline CDR1 reads PRHDT; CDR2 reads FYEKMQ (reference sequence). This CDR3 has 13 residues. V dropped 5 bases and J dropped 7 bases, with 15 bases sitting between them. CDR3 DNA: TGTGCCAGCAGCGGGCGGGGCCTGAGGGAGCAGTACTTC. Encoded protein: CASSGRGLREQYF.

This clone has just a few counts. This chain connects TRBV6-6 to TRBJ2-7; D remains unclear. Germline V CDR1 and CDR2: MNHNY, SVGAGI (reference sequence). Trimming shortened V by 0 bases and J by 0 bases, and 12 bases separated the two germline ends. The CDR3 is made up of 16 amino acids. In DNA, the CDR3 is TGTGCCAGCAGTTACTCGCCAGACCCGAGCTCCTACGAGCAGTACTTC. Its protein is CASSYSPDPSSYEQYF.

The chain uses TRBV6-5 and TRBJ2-4, with 7 bases aligning to TRBD2. V trimming: 6 bases; J trimming: 4 bases; junction bases outside the gene matches: 6. The CDR3 consists of 14 residues. CDR1 MNHEY and CDR2 SVGAGI come from the germline V gene. For the CDR3, the DNA is TGTGCCAGCAGGCCTAGCGGACCTAAAAACATTCAGTACTTC. Protein: CASRPSGPKNIQYF.

Worth noting for this clone: This CDR3 is also generated by other DNA sequences in the sample. The chain links TRBV6-1 to TRBJ2-7; unclear D gene. The CDR3 has 12 residues. Trimming stripped 1 base from V and 4 bases from J, with 5 bases between. CDR1 is MNHNS and CDR2 is SASEGT in the germline V gene. CDR3 loop: CASSEGAYEQYF. The CDR3 region has the DNA TGTGCCAGCAGTGAAGGGGCGTACGAGCAGTACTTC.

The chain links TRBV12-5 to TRBJ1-6; D remains unclear. The CDR3 length is 13 residues. Looked up from germline, CDR1 is LGHNT and CDR2 is FRNRAP. Between the trimmed V and J ends, which lost 0 bases and 8 bases, there was a span of 5 bases. The CDR3 coding sequence is TGTGCTAGTGGTTTGGTACTTGATTCACCCCTCCACTTT. The encoded protein is CASGLVLDSPLHF.

CDR3 amino acids: CASSSDGGYGYTF. As DNA, the CDR3 is TGTGCCAGCAGCTCCGACGGCGGCTATGGCTACACCTTC. The rearrangement links TRBV5-6 to TRBJ1-2; no definite D call. Trimming removed 3 bases at V and 4 bases at J, with 10 bases between. The CDR3 is 13 amino acids. Germline-derived CDR1 and CDR2 are SGHDT and YYEEEE.

The chain couples TRBV7-9 to TRBJ2-7; a possible D gene is TRBD1 (5 bases). CDR1 is SEHNR and CDR2 is FQNEAQ in the germline V gene (reference sequence). The V end was cut by 6 bases, the J end by 3 bases, with 27 bases between. CDR3 length: 18 amino acids. The CDR3 loop reads CASSVGRVLSKGFYEQYF. The CDR3 DNA follows: TGTGCCAGCAGTGTCGGTCGGGTTCTCAGCAAGGGGTTCTACGAGCAGTACTTC.

This clone came up once. The chain carries TRBV10-3 and TRBJ1-5; TRBD1 is a possible D gene (5 bases). The CDR3 sequence is 14 residues long. CDR1 is ENHRY, CDR2 SYGVKD, per germline. The V gene lost 2 bases and the J gene lost 6 bases, with 11 bases spanning the gap. The CDR3 sequence: CAISEDGGSQPQHF. The CDR3 bases are TGTGCCATCAGTGAGGACGGGGGGAGTCAGCCCCAGCATTTT.

The gene calls are TRBV7-9 and TRBJ1-1, with a possible D match to TRBD1 (5 bases). The CDR3 has 14 residues. CDR1 and CDR2 (germline): SEHNR, FQNEAQ (reference sequence). Trimming left V 5 bases short and J 0 bases short, with 10 bases between. As DNA, the CDR3 is TGTGCCAGCAGCGCGGGACGGGTGAACACTGAAGCTTTCTTT. Its protein product is CASSAGRVNTEAFF.

The chain recombines TRBV6-4 with TRBJ2-3; possible D gene TRBD2, 6 bases. The V end lost 0 bases, the J end lost 10 bases, and 11 bases lay between the germline ends. CDR3 length: 13 amino acids. Germline CDR1 is MRHNA and CDR2 is SNTAGT. CDR3 region: CASSDSWGEAQYF. CDR3 nucleotide sequence: TGTGCCAGCAGTGACTCGTGGGGGGAAGCGCAGTATTTT.

This clone has a count of ten or more. The V call is TRBV6-1, the J call TRBJ1-4, with D possibly matching TRBD1 (6 bases). V lost 8 bases, J lost 16 bases, and 11 bases lay in between. This CDR3 has 9 amino acids. Germline loops: CDR1 MNHNS, CDR2 SASEGT. The CDR3 DNA reads as TGTGCCAGCGGGAGGGGGACGTTTTTT. Protein: CASGRGTFF.

This clone has only one observation. The J gene is TRBJ1-1, the V gene TRBV5-1; D perhaps matches TRBD1 (6 bases). The CDR3 has 14 amino acids. The germline V and J ends were trimmed by 4 bases and 0 bases, with 10 bases remaining between them. Germline V CDR1 and CDR2: SGHRS, YFSETQ. The CDR3 nucleotides read TGCGCCAGCAGCGAGGGGGTGGTGAACACTGAAGCTTTCTTT. It encodes CASSEGVVNTEAFF.

As regards this clone: Distinct nucleotide sequences in the sample also encode this CDR3. The V gene is TRBV7-2, the J gene TRBJ2-3; D unclear. From germline, CDR1 is SGHTA and CDR2 FQGNSA. V lost 3 bases to trimming and J lost 6 bases, with 7 bases between them. The CDR3 is made up of 12 amino acids. The CDR3 DNA reads as TGTGCCAGCAGCTTTGGTGCCGATACGCAGTATTTT. Its translation is CASSFGADTQYF.

V and J are TRBV5-1 and TRBJ2-7; D is possibly TRBD1 (7 bases). The CDR3 covers 14 residues. Germline-derived CDR1 and CDR2 are SGHRS and YFSETQ. Between the trimmed V and J ends, which lost 5 bases and 4 bases, there was a span of 16 bases. In nucleotides, the CDR3 is TGCGCCAGCAGATCCGGACAGGAGGGTTACGAGCAGTACTTC. As protein: CASRSGQEGYEQYF.

The genes are TRBV10-3 and TRBJ1-2, with 7 bases that match TRBD1. The CDR3 covers 13 residues. Looked up from germline, CDR1 is ENHRY and CDR2 is SYGVKD. V lost 3 bases and J lost 8; bases outside the gene matches: 6. The CDR3 protein is CAISEYRGGGYTF. In DNA, the CDR3 is TGTGCCATCAGTGAATACAGGGGTGGCGGCTACACCTTC.

On this clone itself: Within the sample, other DNA sequences also encode this same CDR3. The gene calls are TRBV27 and TRBJ1-6; 7 nucleotides line up with TRBD1. The CDR3 is 16 residues long. The germline V gene encodes CDR1 MNHEY and CDR2 SMNVEV (reference sequence). V shed 5 bases, J shed 0 bases, and the junction held 4 bases outside the gene matches. The CDR3 DNA reads as TGTGCCAGCAGTAGGGACAGTCTCTCCTATAATTCACCCCTCCACTTT. This encodes CASSRDSLSYNSPLHF.

The rearrangement uses TRBV18 and TRBJ1-5; D perhaps matches TRBD1 (5 bases). Trimming took off 4 bases at V and 5 bases at J, with 9 bases between the two ends. Germline values: CDR1 KGHSH, CDR2 LQKENI. The CDR3 covers 13 residues. CDR3 sequence: CASSRGIDQPQHF. The CDR3 DNA reads as TGTGCCAGCTCACGGGGCATAGATCAGCCCCAGCATTTT.

The chain couples TRBV5-6 to TRBJ1-1; D possibly corresponds to TRBD1 (5 bases). Germline V gene data show CDR1 as SGHDT and CDR2 as YYEEEE. The V gene lost 5 bases and the J gene lost 5 bases, with 16 bases spanning the gap. This CDR3 comprises 14 residues. The CDR3 DNA reads as TGTGCCAGCAGGCCTTCCCAGGGTGGGACTGAAGCTTTCTTT. It specifies CASRPSQGGTEAFF.

Concerning this clone: Other DNA sequences from this sample encode an identical CDR3 as well. The rearrangement links TRBV6-5 to TRBJ2-3; D is possibly TRBD2 (5 bases). Germline V gene lookup returns CDR1 MNHEY and CDR2 SVGAGI. Trimming shortened V by 4 bases and J by 5 bases, and 7 bases separated the two germline ends. The CDR3 extends over 12 amino acids. The CDR3 reads CASSSRGDTQYF. As DNA, the CDR3 is TGTGCCAGCAGTTCCCGGGGAGATACGCAGTATTTT.

This clone was seen many times. The rearrangement uses TRBV5-6 and TRBJ1-1; perhaps TRBD1 as D (6 bases). Germline CDR1 reads SGHDT; CDR2 reads YYEEEE. V lost 3 bases and J 1 base, leaving 19 bases between the germline ends. The CDR3 totals 17 residues. CDR3 loop: CASSSFAGASSNTEAFF. The CDR3 DNA reads as TGTGCCAGCAGCTCGTTCGCAGGGGCAAGTTCGAACACTGAAGCTTTCTTT.

The chain uses TRBV10-3 and TRBJ2-7, with D perhaps matching TRBD1 (5 bases). The length of the CDR3 is 14 residues. Looked up from germline, CDR1 is ENHRY and CDR2 is SYGVKD. V was cut by 0 bases and J by 3 bases, with 9 bases left in between. CDR3 sequence (DNA): TGTGCCATCAGTGAGTCGGGGCAGAGCTACGAGCAGTACTTC. Its protein is CAISESGQSYEQYF.

This clone was picked up a small number of times. This rearrangement joins TRBV23-1 to TRBJ1-1, with D uncertain. TRBV23-1 is recorded as an ORF, its role being uncertain. Between the trimmed V and J ends, which lost 7 bases and 11 bases, there was a span of 14 bases. The CDR3 runs to 11 residues. CDR3 coding DNA: TGCGCCAGCATTTTAGCAGTTTTCGCTTTCTTT. Its translation is CASILAVFAFF.